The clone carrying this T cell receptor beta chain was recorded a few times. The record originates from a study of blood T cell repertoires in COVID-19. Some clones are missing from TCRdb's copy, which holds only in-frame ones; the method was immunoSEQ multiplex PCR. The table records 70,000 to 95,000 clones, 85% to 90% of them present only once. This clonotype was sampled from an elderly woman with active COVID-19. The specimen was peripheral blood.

The CDR3 reads CASGAWLGGTQYF. CDR3 in DNA: TGTGCCAGCGGGGCCTGGCTAGGCGGGACCCAGTACTTC. This rearrangement joins TRBV5-4 to TRBJ2-5, with D perhaps matching TRBD1 (5 bases). Trimming removed 7 bases at V and 7 bases at J, with 17 bases between. From germline, CDR1 is SGHNT and CDR2 YYREEE (reference sequence). The CDR3 is 13 residues long.